The rows below give T cell receptor beta chains drawn from one sample of a study of cytomegalovirus exposure and HLA in healthy donors. Method: immunoSEQ multiplex PCR; TCRdb's copy keeps in-frame clones and lacks some. The sample holds approximately 60,000 clones; 90% are singletons and the top ten take around 2.9%. The specimen sequenced was PBMCs. The receptor source for this set is a man aged 18-30 years in good health and CMV-seronegative. Each CDR3 is given with its conserved first and last residue.

v_gene: TRBV19; j_gene: TRBJ2-2; CDR3aa: CASMMGQGTTGELFF
v_gene: TRBV29-1; j_gene: TRBJ2-1; CDR3aa: CSVARDSDNEQFF
v_gene: TRBV10-1; j_gene: TRBJ2-5; CDR3aa: CASSPGLTAATQYF
v_gene: TRBV9; j_gene: TRBJ2-3; CDR3aa: CASSPRTSTGGDTQYF
v_gene: TRBV13; j_gene: TRBJ2-3; CDR3aa: CASSLKGRTDTQYF
v_gene: TRBV15; j_gene: TRBJ2-4; CDR3aa: CATSRGQGGGAKNIQYF
v_gene: TRBV19; j_gene: TRBJ1-1; CDR3aa: CASSIYTGNTEAFF
v_gene: TRBV6-4; j_gene: TRBJ2-6; CDR3aa: CASSSSHHSGANVLTF
v_gene: TRBV20-1; j_gene: TRBJ2-1; CDR3aa: CRLLRYNEQFF
v_gene: TRBV6-1; j_gene: TRBJ2-7; CDR3aa: CASSVGAPYEQYF
v_gene: TRBV28; j_gene: TRBJ1-2; CDR3aa: CASSSPVRGYGYTF
v_gene: TRBV9; j_gene: TRBJ2-1; CDR3aa: CASSVAGGSGNEQFF
v_gene: TRBV15; j_gene: TRBJ2-7; CDR3aa: CATSRDWPGQYEQYF
v_gene: TRBV28; j_gene: TRBJ1-4; CDR3aa: CASSSDRFYNEKLFF
v_gene: TRBV7-9; j_gene: TRBJ1-2; CDR3aa: CASSESSDRLANYGYTF
v_gene: TRBV29-1; j_gene: TRBJ2-1; CDR3aa: CSVRRNEQFF
v_gene: TRBV7-2; j_gene: TRBJ1-1; CDR3aa: CASSPRQGDYTEAFF
v_gene: TRBV6-6; j_gene: TRBJ1-5; CDR3aa: CASSPRDRGINQPQHF
v_gene: TRBV10-3; j_gene: TRBJ1-2; CDR3aa: CAISEMAEGSNGYTF
v_gene: TRBV19; j_gene: TRBJ1-1; CDR3aa: CATDRGIFITEAFF
v_gene: TRBV2; j_gene: TRBJ2-2; CDR3aa: CASMGTGGRTGELFF
v_gene: TRBV29-1; j_gene: TRBJ1-2; CDR3aa: CSADGANYGYTF
v_gene: TRBV7-9; j_gene: TRBJ2-5; CDR3aa: CASSSKDRPQETQYF
v_gene: TRBV28; j_gene: TRBJ2-7; CDR3aa: CASTMSGRRYEQYF
v_gene: TRBV5-6; j_gene: TRBJ2-7; CDR3aa: CASSPGVQSYEQYF
v_gene: TRBV5-1; j_gene: TRBJ1-2; CDR3aa: CASSAGDRDNYGYTF
v_gene: TRBV18; j_gene: TRBJ2-7; CDR3aa: CASSSGTEGYEQYF
v_gene: TRBV4-1; j_gene: TRBJ1-1; CDR3aa: CASSQTGTASYEAFF
v_gene: TRBV9; j_gene: TRBJ2-7; CDR3aa: CASSAATGGEVREQYF
v_gene: TRBV1; j_gene: TRBJ1-1; CDR3aa: CTSSQGQGSELDTEAFF
v_gene: TRBV5-6; j_gene: TRBJ1-1; CDR3aa: CASSFFRTKNTEAFF
v_gene: TRBV18; j_gene: TRBJ2-1; CDR3aa: CASSPAGGFEQFF
v_gene: TRBV27; j_gene: TRBJ2-7; CDR3aa: CASSFAGSYEQYF
v_gene: TRBV2; j_gene: TRBJ1-1; CDR3aa: CASSEVRENTEAFF
v_gene: TRBV6-1; j_gene: TRBJ2-7; CDR3aa: CASRSGSYEQYF
v_gene: TRBV6-5; j_gene: TRBJ2-1; CDR3aa: CASGLASNEQFF
v_gene: TRBV10-1; j_gene: TRBJ1-1; CDR3aa: CASSSGNTEAFF
v_gene: TRBV9; j_gene: TRBJ2-1; CDR3aa: CASSVRTGTSVNSYNEQFF
v_gene: TRBV11-2; j_gene: TRBJ2-5; CDR3aa: CASSLDGGTSVQETQYF
v_gene: TRBV5-1; j_gene: TRBJ2-7; CDR3aa: CASSFWRAGGGYEQYF